This is a list of T cell receptor beta chains from one sample in a study of graft-versus-host responses after intestinal transplantation. Which antigens these TCRs recognize remains unknown. This table comes from immunoSEQ multiplex PCR, and its TCRdb copy is limited to in-frame clones, with some not included. Of about 80,000 clones listed, roughly nine tenths were seen once; the top ten hold under 0.4%. Source: unstimulated CD4+ T cells sorted from spleen or lymph node cells, taken before intestinal transplant. Receptors were obtained from a human donor who received an intestinal transplant. The CDR3 runs from the conserved cysteine through the conserved F or W. The D gene is left open where the match is weak. Not all rows give a size; the values are once, few, many and, for expanded clones, a class.

CASSLSLAGAETQYF TGTGCCAGCAGTTTATCCCTAGCGGGAGCAGAGACCCAGTACTTC TRBD2 TRBJ2-5 - TRBV27
CASSSRPGSSYEQYF TGTGCCAGCAGTTCCCGCCCGGGGAGCTCCTACGAGCAGTACTTC - TRBJ2-7 - TRBV27
CASSLGVRNYGYTF TGTGCCAGCAGCTTAGGGGTCCGGAACTATGGCTACACCTTC - TRBJ1-2 - TRBV5-6
CASSLRPTSGSGADTQYF TGTGCCAGCAGCTTACGACCCACTAGCGGGAGCGGCGCAGATACGCAGTATTTT TRBD2 TRBJ2-3 - TRBV7-3
CASSLAHQNSPLHF TGTGCCAGCAGCTTAGCACACCAGAATTCACCCCTCCACTTT - TRBJ1-6 - TRBV7-2
CASSVQQGGFSQPQHF TGTGCCAGTAGTGTTCAACAGGGGGGTTTCAGTCAGCCCCAGCATTTT TRBD1 TRBJ1-5 - TRBV19
CSVEGRQGKKETQYF TGCAGCGTTGAGGGACGACAGGGGAAGAAAGAGACCCAGTACTTC TRBD1 TRBJ2-5 few TRBV29-1
CASSLGPGQGQPQHF TGTGCCAGCAGCTTAGGTCCGGGACAGGGGCAGCCCCAGCATTTT TRBD1 TRBJ1-5 - TRBV7-8
CASSFDSFYEQYF TGTGCCAGCAGCTTCGACAGTTTCTACGAGCAGTACTTC - TRBJ2-7 once TRBV6-1
CASSQTGGVEAFF TGTGCCAGCAGTCAGACAGGGGGCGTTGAAGCTTTCTTT TRBD1 TRBJ1-1 once TRBV6-5
CASSYLQQNTEAFF TGTGCCAGCAGTTATTTACAGCAGAACACTGAAGCTTTCTTT - TRBJ1-1 - TRBV6-6
CASSFTAMTEAFF TGTGCCAGCAGCTTCACAGCAATGACTGAAGCTTTCTTT - TRBJ1-1 - TRBV7-2
CASSFSGSTDTQYF TGTGCCAGCAGCTTCAGCGGGAGCACAGATACGCAGTATTTT - TRBJ2-3 - TRBV7-3
CASSVLQGATTGELFF TGTGCCAGCAGCGTTCTACAGGGGGCGACCACCGGGGAGCTGTTTTTT TRBD1 TRBJ2-2 - TRBV9
CASSLRPGSSHYSNQPQHF TGTGCCAGCAGTTTGCGCCCGGGGTCCAGCCATTATAGCAATCAGCCCCAGCATTTT - TRBJ1-5 once TRBV28